This is a list of T cell receptor beta chains from one sample in a study of blood T cell repertoires in COVID-19. Here immunoSEQ multiplex PCR was the method, and the copy in TCRdb shows in-frame clones only, minus some. The profile shows approximately 40,000 clones, around nine tenths of them singletons. The specimen sequenced was peripheral blood. The receptors originated from a man between 60 and 70 years old with COVID-19, enrolled during active disease. The CDR3 runs from the conserved cysteine through the conserved F or W. D genes are given only for firm matches. A row's size may be missing; if present it is once, few, many or a size class.

. TRBJ1-1 . TRBV11-1 CASSRLSRAFF TGTGCCAGCAGCCGCCTGAGTCGAGCTTTCTTT
TRBD1 TRBJ1-1 . TRBV28 CASSSGQGREGTEAFF TGTGCCAGCAGTTCGGGACAGGGGAGGGAGGGCACTGAAGCTTTCTTT
. TRBJ1-3 . TRBV5-1 CASSLGQGNTIYF TGCGCCAGCAGCTTGGGCCAGGGGAACACCATATATTTT
. TRBJ2-3 . TRBV18 CASSAGQIPFTDTQYF TGTGCCAGCTCCGCGGGGCAGATACCCTTCACAGATACGCAGTATTTT
TRBD1 TRBJ1-2 . TRBV6-5 CASVNPGGNYGYTF TGTGCCAGCGTCAACCCAGGGGGTAACTATGGCTACACCTTC
TRBD1 TRBJ2-6 . TRBV7-2 CASSPRDRVHAGANVLTF TGTGCCAGCAGCCCCAGGGACAGGGTTCATGCTGGGGCCAACGTCCTGACTTTC
. TRBJ2-7 . TRBV7-2 CASSLGSGTMGYEQYF TGTGCCAGCAGCTTAGGTTCCGGGACAATGGGATACGAGCAGTACTTC
. TRBJ2-1 . TRBV28 CASSALAAYNEQFF TGTGCCAGCAGTGCGTTAGCGGCATACAATGAGCAGTTCTTC
. TRBJ2-1 . TRBV6-5 CASRKSGPAYNEQFF TGTGCCAGCAGAAAGAGCGGGCCAGCCTACAATGAGCAGTTCTTC
TRBD1 TRBJ1-2 . TRBV19 CASSLGTGVINYGYTF TGTGCCAGTAGCCTCGGGACAGGAGTTATTAACTATGGCTACACCTTC
TRBD1 TRBJ1-1 . TRBV11-3 CASSSYGDGDSILEAFF TGTGCCAGCAGCTCATACGGCGACGGGGACAGCATCCTTGAAGCTTTCTTT
TRBD1 TRBJ1-2 . TRBV27 CASSSNRGHGYTF TGTGCCAGCAGTTCCAACAGGGGCCATGGCTACACCTTC
. TRBJ1-3 . TRBV15 CATSTRTVGNTIYF TGTGCCACCAGCACTCGGACAGTTGGAAACACCATATATTTT
. TRBJ2-7 . TRBV11-3 CASSPGAAWVYEQYF TGTGCCAGCAGCCCTGGGGCCGCCTGGGTCTACGAGCAGTACTTC
. TRBJ2-1 few TRBV5-1 CASSPGGTDYNEQFF TGCGCCAGCAGCCCTGGCGGGACAGACTACAATGAGCAGTTCTTC
. TRBJ1-1 . TRBV11-1 CASRPGQNTEAFF TGTGCCAGCCGACCGGGACAGAACACTGAAGCTTTCTTT